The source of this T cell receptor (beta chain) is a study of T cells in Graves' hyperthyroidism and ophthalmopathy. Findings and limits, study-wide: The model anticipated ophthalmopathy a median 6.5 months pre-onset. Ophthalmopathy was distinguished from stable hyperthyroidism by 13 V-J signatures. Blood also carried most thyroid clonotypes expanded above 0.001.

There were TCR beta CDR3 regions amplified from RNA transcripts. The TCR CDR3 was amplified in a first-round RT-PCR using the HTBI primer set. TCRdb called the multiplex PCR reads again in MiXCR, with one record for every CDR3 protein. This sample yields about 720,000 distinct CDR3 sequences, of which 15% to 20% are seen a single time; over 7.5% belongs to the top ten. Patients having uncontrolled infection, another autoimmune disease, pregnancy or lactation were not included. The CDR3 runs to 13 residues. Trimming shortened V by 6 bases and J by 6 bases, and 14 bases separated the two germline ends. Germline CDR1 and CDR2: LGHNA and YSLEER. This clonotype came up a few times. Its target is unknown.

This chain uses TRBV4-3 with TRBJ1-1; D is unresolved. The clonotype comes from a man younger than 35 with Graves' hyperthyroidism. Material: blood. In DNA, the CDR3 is TGCGCCAGCAGGCGCGAAAGGGTCGCTGAAGCTTTCTTT. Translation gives CASRRERVAEAFF.